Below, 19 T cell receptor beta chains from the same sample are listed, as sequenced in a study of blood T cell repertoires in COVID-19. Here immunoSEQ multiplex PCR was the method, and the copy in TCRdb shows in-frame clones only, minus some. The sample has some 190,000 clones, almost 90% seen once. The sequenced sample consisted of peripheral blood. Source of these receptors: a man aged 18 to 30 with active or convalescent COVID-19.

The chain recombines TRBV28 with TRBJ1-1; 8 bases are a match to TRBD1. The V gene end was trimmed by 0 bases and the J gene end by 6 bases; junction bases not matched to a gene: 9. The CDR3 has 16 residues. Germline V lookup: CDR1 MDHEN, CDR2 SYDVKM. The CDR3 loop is CASSLWFRQDRAEAFF. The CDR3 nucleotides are TGTGCCAGCAGTTTATGGTTCCGGCAGGACAGGGCTGAAGCTTTCTTT.

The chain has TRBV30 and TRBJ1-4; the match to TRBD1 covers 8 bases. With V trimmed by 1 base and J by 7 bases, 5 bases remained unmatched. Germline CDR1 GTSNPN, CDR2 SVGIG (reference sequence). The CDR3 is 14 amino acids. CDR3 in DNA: TGTGCCTGGAGTGGGTCAGGGGGCGGTGAAAAACTGTTTTTT. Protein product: CAWSGSGGGEKLFF.

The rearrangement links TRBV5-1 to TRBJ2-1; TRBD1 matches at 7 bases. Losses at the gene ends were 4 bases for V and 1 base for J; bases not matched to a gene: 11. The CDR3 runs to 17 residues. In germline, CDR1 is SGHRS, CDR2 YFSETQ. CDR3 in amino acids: CASSEGAGIGSYNEQFF. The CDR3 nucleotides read TGCGCCAGCAGCGAGGGGGCGGGTATCGGGTCCTACAATGAGCAGTTCTTC.

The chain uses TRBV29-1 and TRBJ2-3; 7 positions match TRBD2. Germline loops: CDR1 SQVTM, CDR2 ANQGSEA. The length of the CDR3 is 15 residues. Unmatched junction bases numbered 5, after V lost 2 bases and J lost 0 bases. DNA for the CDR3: TGCAGCGTTGAACCGCGGGAGTTAAGCACAGATACGCAGTATTTT. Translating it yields CSVEPRELSTDTQYF.

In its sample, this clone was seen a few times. The CDR3 region is CASSTGTGFGGPDTQYF. CDR3 nucleotides: TGTGCCAGCAGCACGGGGACAGGGTTCGGGGGCCCAGATACGCAGTATTTT. This rearrangement joins TRBV5-5 to TRBJ2-3, with 9 bases fitting TRBD1. V was clipped by 4 bases and J by 4 bases; unmatched bases: 13. This CDR3 has 17 residues. Germline loops: CDR1 SGHKS, CDR2 YYEKEE (reference sequence).

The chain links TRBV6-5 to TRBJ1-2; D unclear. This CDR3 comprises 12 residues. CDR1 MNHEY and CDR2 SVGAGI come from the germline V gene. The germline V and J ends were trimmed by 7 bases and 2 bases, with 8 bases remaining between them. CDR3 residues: CASNDGNYGYTF. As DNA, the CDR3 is TGTGCCAGCAACGACGGGAACTATGGCTACACCTTC.

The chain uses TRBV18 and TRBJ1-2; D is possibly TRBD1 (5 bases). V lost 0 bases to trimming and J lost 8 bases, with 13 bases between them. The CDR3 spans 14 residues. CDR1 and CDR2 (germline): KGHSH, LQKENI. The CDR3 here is CASSPPGGGRGYTF. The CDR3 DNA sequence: TGTGCCAGCTCACCACCTGGCGGGGGACGGGGCTACACCTTC.

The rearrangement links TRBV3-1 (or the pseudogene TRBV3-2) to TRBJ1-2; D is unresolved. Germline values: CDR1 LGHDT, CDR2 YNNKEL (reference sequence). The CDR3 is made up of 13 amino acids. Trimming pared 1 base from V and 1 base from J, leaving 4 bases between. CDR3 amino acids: CASSQVVNYGYTF. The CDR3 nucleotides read TGTGCCAGCAGCCAAGTAGTTAACTATGGCTACACCTTC.

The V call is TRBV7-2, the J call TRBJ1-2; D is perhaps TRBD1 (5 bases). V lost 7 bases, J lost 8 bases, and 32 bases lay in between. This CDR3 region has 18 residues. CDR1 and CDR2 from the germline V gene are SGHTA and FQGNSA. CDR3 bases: TGTGCCAGCACCCTTAACGGTCCCAGGGTTGGGGCTACTATGGGCTACACCTTC. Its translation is CASTLNGPRVGATMGYTF.

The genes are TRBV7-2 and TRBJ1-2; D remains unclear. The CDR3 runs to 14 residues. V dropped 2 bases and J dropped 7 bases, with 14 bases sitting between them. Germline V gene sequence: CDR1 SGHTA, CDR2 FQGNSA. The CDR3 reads CASSLILRQGGYTF. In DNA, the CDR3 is TGTGCCAGCAGCTTAATACTGAGACAAGGTGGCTACACCTTC.

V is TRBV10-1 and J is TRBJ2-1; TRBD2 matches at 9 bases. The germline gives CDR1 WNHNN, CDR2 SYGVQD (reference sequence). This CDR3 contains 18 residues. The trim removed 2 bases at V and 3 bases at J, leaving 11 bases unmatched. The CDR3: CASSERRRLAVGYNEQFF. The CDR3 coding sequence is TGCGCCAGCAGTGAGCGAAGAAGACTAGCGGTTGGCTACAATGAGCAGTTCTTC.

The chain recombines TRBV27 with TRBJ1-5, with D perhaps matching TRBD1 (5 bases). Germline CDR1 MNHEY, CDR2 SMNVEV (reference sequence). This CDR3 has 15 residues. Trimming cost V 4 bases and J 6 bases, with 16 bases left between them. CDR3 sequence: CASSSMVGGVQPQHF. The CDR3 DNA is TGTGCCAGCAGTTCCATGGTGGGGGGGGTTCAGCCCCAGCATTTT.

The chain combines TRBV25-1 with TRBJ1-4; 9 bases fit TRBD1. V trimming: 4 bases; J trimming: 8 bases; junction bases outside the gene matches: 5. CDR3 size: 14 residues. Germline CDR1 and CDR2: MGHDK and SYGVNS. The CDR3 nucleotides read TGTGCCAGCAGTGCGACAGGGGGGTTCGAAAAACTGTTTTTT. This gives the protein CASSATGGFEKLFF.

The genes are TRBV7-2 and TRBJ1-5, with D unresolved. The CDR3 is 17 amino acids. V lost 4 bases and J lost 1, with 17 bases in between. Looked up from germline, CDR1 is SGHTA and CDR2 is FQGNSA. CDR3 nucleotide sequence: TGTGCCAGCAGCTCGACTCGTCCTGGTTTGAGCAATCAGCCCCAGCATTTT. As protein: CASSSTRPGLSNQPQHF.

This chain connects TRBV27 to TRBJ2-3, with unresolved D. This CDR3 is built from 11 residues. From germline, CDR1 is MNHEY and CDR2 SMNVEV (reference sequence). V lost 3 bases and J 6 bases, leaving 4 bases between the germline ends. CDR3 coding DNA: TGTGCCAGCAGTTTTCTGGATACGCAGTATTTT. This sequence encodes CASSFLDTQYF.

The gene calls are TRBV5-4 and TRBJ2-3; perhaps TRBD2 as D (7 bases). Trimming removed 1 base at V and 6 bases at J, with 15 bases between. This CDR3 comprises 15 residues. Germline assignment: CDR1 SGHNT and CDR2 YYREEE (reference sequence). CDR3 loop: CASSLPQGGRDTQYF. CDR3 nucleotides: TGTGCCAGCAGCTTGCCACAGGGAGGGAGGGATACGCAGTATTTT.

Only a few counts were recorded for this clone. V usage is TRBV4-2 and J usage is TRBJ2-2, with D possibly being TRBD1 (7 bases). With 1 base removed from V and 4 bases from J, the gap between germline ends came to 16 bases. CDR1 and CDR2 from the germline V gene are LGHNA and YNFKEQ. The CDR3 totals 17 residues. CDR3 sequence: CASSQVAQGGGTGELFF. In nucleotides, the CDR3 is TGTGCCAGCAGCCAAGTGGCCCAGGGGGGTGGCACCGGGGAGCTGTTTTTT.

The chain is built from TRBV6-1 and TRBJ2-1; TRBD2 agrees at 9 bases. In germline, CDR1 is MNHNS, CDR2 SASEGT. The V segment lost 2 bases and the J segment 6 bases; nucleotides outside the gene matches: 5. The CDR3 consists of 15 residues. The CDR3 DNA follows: TGTGCCAGCAGTGAAAATCCTAGCGGGGCCAATGAGCAGTTCTTC. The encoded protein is CASSENPSGANEQFF.

The DNA of the CDR3 is TGTGCCAGCAGGGTTATGACAGACTATAATTCACCCCTCCACTTT. Translation gives CASRVMTDYNSPLHF. The chain couples TRBV2 to TRBJ1-6, with D possibly being TRBD1 (5 bases). Trimming removed 6 bases at V and 3 bases at J, with 12 bases between. The CDR3 length is 15 residues. Per germline, CDR1 SNHLY and CDR2 FYNNEI.